The 2 T cell receptor beta chains presented below share a single source sample, sequenced in a study of cytomegalovirus exposure and HLA in healthy donors. This PCR relied on a set of 60 Vbeta primers and 13 Jbeta primers. Sequencing was performed with immunoSEQ multiplex PCR; in TCRdb, only in-frame clones are kept and a portion is missing. The sample lists roughly 160,000 clones, approximately 79% occurring once. The sample taken for sequencing was PBMCs. The origin of the receptors is a man aged 35 to 55 in good health and CMV-seronegative.

The chain couples TRBV5-1 to TRBJ2-1; 7 positions match TRBD2. CDR3 size: 15 residues. V trimming: 5 bases; J trimming: 3 bases; junction bases outside the gene matches: 8. Germline V lookup: CDR1 SGHRS, CDR2 YFSETQ. In DNA form, the CDR3 reads TGCGCCAGCAGGGGGTTTGTAGCGGGCTACAATGAGCAGTTCTTC. This gives the protein CASRGFVAGYNEQFF.

This rearrangement joins TRBV7-9 to TRBJ2-1, with 9 bases matching TRBD1. With 1 base clipped from V and 8 bases from J, the junction kept 6 bases outside the gene matches. Germline values: CDR1 SEHNR, CDR2 FQNEAQ (reference sequence). The CDR3 totals 15 residues. This CDR3 reads CASSLGTGAGDEQFF. The CDR3 coding sequence is TGTGCCAGCAGCTTAGGGACAGGGGCCGGGGATGAGCAGTTCTTC.